The 10 T cell receptor beta chains below were found in one sample sequenced in a study of blood T cell repertoires in COVID-19. Repertoires were generated with immunoSEQ multiplex PCR, while TCRdb's copy carries only in-frame clones and drops some. The sample comprises about 160,000 clones, approximately 84% of which are singletons, and about 5.8% rests with the top ten. Sample: peripheral blood. These TCRs come from a woman in her forties or fifties with COVID-19, enrolled during active disease.

The chain carries TRBV30 and TRBJ1-3; D perhaps matches TRBD1 (6 bases). Trimming removed 1 base from V and 2 bases from J, with 6 bases in between. Germline CDR1 is GTSNPN and CDR2 is SVGIG (reference sequence). This CDR3 is 13 amino acids long. In nucleotides, the CDR3 is TGTGCCTGGAGTGGGGGGCCTGGAAACACCATATATTTT. The encoded protein is CAWSGGPGNTIYF.

The chain is built from TRBV19 and TRBJ2-7; D possibly corresponds to TRBD1 (6 bases). The CDR3 contains 16 residues. With 4 bases removed from V and 1 base from J, the gap between germline ends came to 17 bases. CDR1 and CDR2 (germline): LNHDA, SQIVND (reference sequence). The CDR3: CASSTSGGQRSYEQYF. CDR3 coding DNA: TGTGCCAGTAGTACAAGCGGAGGACAGAGATCCTACGAGCAGTACTTC.

The chain links TRBV6-6 to TRBJ1-1; D unclear. Trimming removed 5 bases at V and 7 bases at J, with 11 bases between. The germline CDR1 and CDR2 sequences are MNHNY and SVGAGI (reference sequence). This CDR3 comprises 12 residues. The CDR3 coding sequence is TGTGCCAGCAGTCGCCCTAATGTTGAAGCTTTCTTT. It codes for CASSRPNVEAFF.

In this sample, this clone turned up once. This sequence joins TRBV30 and TRBJ2-7; D is perhaps TRBD1 (6 bases). V lost 1 base and J 2 bases, leaving 9 bases between the germline ends. This CDR3 contains 13 residues. The germline gives CDR1 GTSNPN, CDR2 SVGIG (reference sequence). CDR3 sequence reads: CAWSAGDAYEQYF. Written as DNA, the CDR3 is TGTGCCTGGAGTGCAGGGGACGCCTACGAGCAGTACTTC. The whole variable domain, filled in from reference TRBV30 and TRBJ2-7, reads SQTIHQWPATLVQPVGSPLSLECTVEGTSNPNLYWYRQAAGRGLQLLFYSVGIGQISSEVPQNLSASRPQDRQFILSSKKLLLSDSGFYLCAWSAGDAYEQYFGPGTRLTVT.

This clone was found once. The chain is built from TRBV27 and TRBJ1-2; D remains unclear. Looked up from germline, CDR1 is MNHEY and CDR2 is SMNVEV (reference sequence). V lost 2 bases and J lost 6, with 10 bases in between. This CDR3 has 13 amino acids. For the CDR3, the DNA is TGTGCCAGCAGTTTACTCGCCGGGGATGGCTACACCTTC. Translated, it gives CASSLLAGDGYTF.

This chain joins TRBV13 and TRBJ2-7; D may be TRBD2 (6 bases). Between the trimmed V and J ends, which lost 5 bases and 2 bases, there was a span of 13 bases. The germline CDR1 and CDR2 sequences are PRHDT and FYEKMQ (reference sequence). This CDR3 is built from 14 residues. For the CDR3, the DNA is TGTGCCAGCAGCCGCGGTGGAGGGGCCTACGAGCAGTACTTC. Residues: CASSRGGGAYEQYF.

The count of this clone is one. This rearrangement joins TRBV11-3 to TRBJ2-5; 12 nucleotides line up with TRBD2. V gave up 6 bases and J gave up 4 bases; unmatched junction bases: 3. Looked up from germline, CDR1 is SGHNT and CDR2 is YENEEA. This CDR3 region has 14 residues. The CDR3: CASRLAGGPETQYF. The CDR3, as DNA: TGTGCCAGCAGGCTAGCGGGGGGGCCAGAGACCCAGTACTTC.

The CDR3 coding sequence is TGTGCCAGCAGCGTTCTAGCCGGGAGCACCGGGGAGCTGTTTTTT. Protein product: CASSVLAGSTGELFF. V usage is TRBV9 and J usage is TRBJ2-2, with D perhaps TRBD2 (6 bases). The CDR3 runs to 15 residues. Germline V gene sequence: CDR1 SGDLS, CDR2 YYNGEE. The germline V and J ends were trimmed by 2 bases and 4 bases, with 12 bases remaining between them.

The chain links TRBV5-1 to TRBJ2-7, with a weak D call TRBD2 (7 bases). This CDR3 has 16 amino acids. Germline V gives CDR1 SGHRS, CDR2 YFSETQ. V was trimmed by 4 bases and J by 3 bases, leaving 20 bases between them. Here the CDR3 reads CASSKGGAGADYEQYF. CDR3 sequence (DNA): TGCGCCAGCAGCAAAGGGGGGGCGGGGGCCGACTACGAGCAGTACTTC.

The sample holds one count of this clone. The chain joins TRBV19 to TRBJ2-2; 7 nucleotides align to TRBD1. Losses at the gene ends were 7 bases for V and 5 bases for J; bases not matched to a gene: 10. The CDR3 has 15 residues. Looked up from germline, CDR1 is LNHDA and CDR2 is SQIVND (reference sequence). The CDR3 coding sequence is TGTGCCAGTAAGAGCAGGGGGTGGCGAACCGGGGAGCTGTTTTTT. Translated: CASKSRGWRTGELFF.